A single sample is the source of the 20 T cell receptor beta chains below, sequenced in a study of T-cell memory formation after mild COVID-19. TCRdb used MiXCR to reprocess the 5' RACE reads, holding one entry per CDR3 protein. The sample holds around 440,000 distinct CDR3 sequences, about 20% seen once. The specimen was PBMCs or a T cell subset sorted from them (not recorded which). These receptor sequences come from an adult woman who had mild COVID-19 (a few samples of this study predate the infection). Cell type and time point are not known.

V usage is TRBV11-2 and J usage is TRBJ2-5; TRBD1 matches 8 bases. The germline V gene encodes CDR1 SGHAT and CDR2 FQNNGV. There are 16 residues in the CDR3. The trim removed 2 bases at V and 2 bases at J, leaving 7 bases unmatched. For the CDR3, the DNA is TGTGCCAGCAGCTTAACCCCCGGACAGGGACAAGAGACCCAGTACTTC. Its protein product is CASSLTPGQGQETQYF.

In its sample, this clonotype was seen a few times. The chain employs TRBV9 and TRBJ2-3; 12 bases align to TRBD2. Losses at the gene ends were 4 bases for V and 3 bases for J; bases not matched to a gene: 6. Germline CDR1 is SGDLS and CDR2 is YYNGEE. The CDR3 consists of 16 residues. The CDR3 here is CASSTGLAGWTDTQYF. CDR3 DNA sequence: TGTGCCAGCAGCACCGGACTAGCGGGGTGGACAGATACGCAGTATTTT.

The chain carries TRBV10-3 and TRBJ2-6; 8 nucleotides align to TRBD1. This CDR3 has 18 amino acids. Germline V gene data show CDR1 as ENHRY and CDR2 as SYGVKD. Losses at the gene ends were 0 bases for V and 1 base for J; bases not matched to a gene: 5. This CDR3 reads CAISESGQELSGANVLTF. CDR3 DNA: TGTGCCATCAGTGAGTCGGGACAGGAACTTTCTGGGGCCAACGTCCTGACTTTC.

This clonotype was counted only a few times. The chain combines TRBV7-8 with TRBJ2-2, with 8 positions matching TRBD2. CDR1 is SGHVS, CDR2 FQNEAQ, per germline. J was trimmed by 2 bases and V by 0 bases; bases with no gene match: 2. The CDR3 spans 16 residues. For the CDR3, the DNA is TGTGCCAGCAGCTTAGCCGGGGGGGGCAACACCGGGGAGCTGTTTTTT. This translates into CASSLAGGGNTGELFF.

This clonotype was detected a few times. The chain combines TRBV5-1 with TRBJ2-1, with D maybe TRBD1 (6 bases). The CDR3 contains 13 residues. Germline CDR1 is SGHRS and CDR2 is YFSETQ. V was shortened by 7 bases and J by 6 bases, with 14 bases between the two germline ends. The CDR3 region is CASRPGVTNEQFF. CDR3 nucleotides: TGCGCCAGCCGGCCAGGGGTGACCAATGAGCAGTTCTTC.

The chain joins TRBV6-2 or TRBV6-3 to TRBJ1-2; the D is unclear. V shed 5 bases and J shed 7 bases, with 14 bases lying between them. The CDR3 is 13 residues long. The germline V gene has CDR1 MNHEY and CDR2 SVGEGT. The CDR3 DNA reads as TGTGCCAGCAGTAGGACGGAAGCCGCTGGCTACACCTTC. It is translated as CASSRTEAAGYTF.

CDR3 nucleotides: TGTGCCAGCAGCAAGGGGACAGGGACGGGCTATGGAGCTTTCTTT. Translated: CASSKGTGTGYGAFF. The rearrangement uses TRBV6-2 or TRBV6-3 and TRBJ1-1; 9 nucleotides match TRBD1. CDR1 MNHEY and CDR2 SVGEGT come from the germline V gene. The CDR3 contains 15 residues. The trim removed 6 bases at V and 10 bases at J, leaving 15 bases unmatched.

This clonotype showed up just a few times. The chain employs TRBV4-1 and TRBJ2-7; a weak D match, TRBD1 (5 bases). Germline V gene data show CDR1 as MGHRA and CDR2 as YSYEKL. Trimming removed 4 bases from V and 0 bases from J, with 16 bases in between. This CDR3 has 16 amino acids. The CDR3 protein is CASSLNPTESSYEQYF. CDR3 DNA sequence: TGCGCCAGCAGCCTCAACCCGACAGAAAGCTCCTACGAGCAGTACTTC.

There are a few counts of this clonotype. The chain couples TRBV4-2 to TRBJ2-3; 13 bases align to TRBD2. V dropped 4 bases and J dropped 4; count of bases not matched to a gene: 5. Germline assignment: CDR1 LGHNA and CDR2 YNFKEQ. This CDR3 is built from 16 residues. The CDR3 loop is CASSPLTSGGADTQYF. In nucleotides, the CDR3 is TGTGCCAGCAGCCCTTTAACTAGCGGGGGGGCAGATACGCAGTATTTT.

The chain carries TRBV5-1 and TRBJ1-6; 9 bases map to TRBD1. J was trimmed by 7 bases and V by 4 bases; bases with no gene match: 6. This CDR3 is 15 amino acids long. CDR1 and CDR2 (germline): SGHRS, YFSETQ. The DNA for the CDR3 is TGCGCCAGCAGCCTAACCGGGACAGGGAATTCACCCCTCCACTTT. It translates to CASSLTGTGNSPLHF.

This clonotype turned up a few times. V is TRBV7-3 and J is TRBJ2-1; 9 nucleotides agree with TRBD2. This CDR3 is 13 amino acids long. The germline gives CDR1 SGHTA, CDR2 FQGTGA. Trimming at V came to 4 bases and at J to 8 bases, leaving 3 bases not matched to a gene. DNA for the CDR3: TGTGCCAGCAGCTCGGGACTAGCTTATGAGCAGTTCTTC. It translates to CASSSGLAYEQFF.

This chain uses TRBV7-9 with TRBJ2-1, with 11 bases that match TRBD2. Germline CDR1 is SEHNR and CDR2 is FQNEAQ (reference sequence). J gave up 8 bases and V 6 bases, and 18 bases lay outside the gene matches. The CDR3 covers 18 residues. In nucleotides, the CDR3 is TGTGCCAGCAGACCCATCACCAACTTAGCGGGAGGGCCTTATGAGCAGTTCTTC. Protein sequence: CASRPITNLAGGPYEQFF.

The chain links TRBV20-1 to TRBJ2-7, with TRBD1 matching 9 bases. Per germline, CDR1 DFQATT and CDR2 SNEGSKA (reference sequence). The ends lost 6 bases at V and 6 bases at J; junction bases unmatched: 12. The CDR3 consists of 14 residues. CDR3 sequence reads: CSAPYPPDRGEQYF. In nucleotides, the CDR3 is TGCAGTGCCCCATATCCCCCGGACAGGGGCGAGCAGTACTTC.

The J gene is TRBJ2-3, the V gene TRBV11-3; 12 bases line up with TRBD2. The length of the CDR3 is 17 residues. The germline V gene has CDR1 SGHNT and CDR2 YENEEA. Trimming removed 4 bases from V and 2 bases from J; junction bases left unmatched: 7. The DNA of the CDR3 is TGTGCCAGCAGCTCACTATGGACTAGCGGGACCACAGATACGCAGTATTTT. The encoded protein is CASSSLWTSGTTDTQYF.

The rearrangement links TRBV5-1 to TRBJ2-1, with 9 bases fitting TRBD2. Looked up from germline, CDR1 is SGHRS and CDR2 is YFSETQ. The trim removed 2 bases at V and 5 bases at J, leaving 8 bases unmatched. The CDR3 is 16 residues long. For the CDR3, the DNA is TGCGCCAGCAGCTTTTACGGACTAGCGTCTAACAATGAGCAGTTCTTC. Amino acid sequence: CASSFYGLASNNEQFF.

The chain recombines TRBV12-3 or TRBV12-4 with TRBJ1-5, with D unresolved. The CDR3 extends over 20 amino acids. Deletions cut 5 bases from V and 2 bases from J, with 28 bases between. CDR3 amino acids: CASSTLIGVSANKGNQPQHF. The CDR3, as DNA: TGTGCCAGCAGTACCCTTATTGGGGTTTCGGCTAACAAGGGCAATCAGCCCCAGCATTTT.

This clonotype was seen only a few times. The CDR3: CAIGSRTYEQYF. CDR3 sequence (DNA): TGTGCCATCGGTAGCAGAACCTACGAGCAGTACTTC. The chain carries TRBV10-3 and TRBJ2-7, with D unclear. This CDR3 is built from 12 residues. CDR1 is ENHRY and CDR2 is SYGVKD in the germline V gene. Trimming took off 8 bases at V and 2 bases at J, with 10 bases between the two ends.

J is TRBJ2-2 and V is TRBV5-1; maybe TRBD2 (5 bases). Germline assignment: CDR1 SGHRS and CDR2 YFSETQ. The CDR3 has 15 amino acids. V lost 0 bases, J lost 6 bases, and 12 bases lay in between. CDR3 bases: TGCGCCAGCAGCTTGGAGGGTTTGGAGGCCGGGGAGCTGTTTTTT. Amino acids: CASSLEGLEAGELFF.

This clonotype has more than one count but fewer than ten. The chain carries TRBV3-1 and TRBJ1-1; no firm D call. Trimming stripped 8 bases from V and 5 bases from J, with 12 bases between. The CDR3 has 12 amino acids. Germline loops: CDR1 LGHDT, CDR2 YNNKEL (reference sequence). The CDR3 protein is CASQYAGTEAFF. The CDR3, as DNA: TGTGCCAGCCAATACGCGGGAACTGAAGCTTTCTTT.

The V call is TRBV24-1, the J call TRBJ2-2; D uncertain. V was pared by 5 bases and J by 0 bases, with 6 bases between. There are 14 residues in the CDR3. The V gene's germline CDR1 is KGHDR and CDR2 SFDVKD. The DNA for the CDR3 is TGTGCCACCAGTGTCCCTACGAACACCGGGGAGCTGTTTTTT. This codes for CATSVPTNTGELFF.